These 29 T cell receptor beta chains were all obtained from the same sample, sequenced in a study of technical replicates of blood from a few donors. Assay used: immunoSEQ multiplex PCR; TCRdb lists only in-frame clones, some missing. The table includes tens of thousands of clones, about 90% detected once. The specimen sequenced was T cells isolated from PBMCs. The source of these receptors is a human donor in good health.

The chain combines TRBV27 with TRBJ1-2; D might be TRBD1 (6 bases). Trimming took 3 bases from V and 8 from J, leaving 13 bases between them. The germline gives CDR1 MNHEY, CDR2 SMNVEV (reference sequence). This CDR3 is built from 13 residues. The CDR3 nucleotides are TGTGCCAGCAGTTTCATGGGGGCAGGGGGCTACACCTTC. This encodes CASSFMGAGGYTF.

This chain uses TRBV9 with TRBJ1-2; the D gene is possibly TRBD1 (5 bases). Germline assignment: CDR1 SGDLS and CDR2 YYNGEE. The germline V and J ends were trimmed by 4 bases and 1 base, with 8 bases remaining between them. This CDR3 has 13 amino acids. The CDR3 is CASSLTDNYGYTF. The CDR3 DNA follows: TGTGCCAGCAGCCTGACAGATAACTATGGCTACACCTTC.

The CDR3 is CAVRWGDRTYEQYF. The CDR3 DNA is TGTGCCGTACGTTGGGGGGACCGAACATACGAGCAGTACTTC. J is TRBJ2-7 and V is TRBV6-1; TRBD2 is a possible D gene (6 bases). Between the trimmed V and J ends, which lost 11 bases and 4 bases, there was a span of 21 bases. There are 14 residues in the CDR3. CDR1 is MNHNS, CDR2 SASEGT, per germline.

The chain recombines TRBV4-3 with TRBJ2-3, with 14 bases lining up with TRBD2. Germline V gene sequence: CDR1 LGHNA, CDR2 YSLEER. This CDR3 comprises 16 residues. V lost 4 bases, J lost 6 bases, and 6 bases stayed unmatched. CDR3: CASSPGLAGVGDTQYF. The CDR3 DNA follows: TGCGCCAGCAGCCCGGGACTAGCGGGAGTTGGCGATACGCAGTATTTT.

The chain joins TRBV13 to TRBJ2-2, with D uncertain. Germline CDR1 and CDR2: PRHDT and FYEKMQ (reference sequence). The V end lost 0 bases, the J end lost 5 bases, and 7 bases lay between the germline ends. The CDR3 runs to 14 residues. In nucleotides, the CDR3 is TGTGCCAGCAGCTTAGGACAGATGACCGGGGAGCTGTTTTTT. Protein product: CASSLGQMTGELFF.

The chain uses TRBV2 and TRBJ1-5; 8 bases are shared with TRBD1. The CDR3 runs to 14 residues. Looked up from germline, CDR1 is SNHLY and CDR2 is FYNNEI. The ends lost 4 bases at V and 4 bases at J; junction bases unmatched: 3. CDR3 protein: CASSGTGTNQPQHF. In nucleotides, the CDR3 is TGTGCCAGCAGTGGGACAGGGACAAATCAGCCCCAGCATTTT.

This rearrangement joins TRBV9 to TRBJ2-7, with 8 bases matching TRBD2. The length of the CDR3 is 14 residues. Germline lookup yields CDR1 SGDLS and CDR2 YYNGEE. With V trimmed by 0 bases and J by 6 bases, 5 bases remained unmatched. The CDR3 reads CASSVDGTSSEQYF. DNA of the CDR3: TGTGCCAGCAGCGTAGATGGGACTAGTAGCGAGCAGTACTTC. The entire variable domain, with the rest obtained from reference TRBV9 and TRBJ2-7, is as follows: DSGVTQTPKHLITATGQRVTLRCSPRSGDLSVYWYQQSLDQGLQFLIQYYNGEERAKGNILERFSAQQFPDLHSELNLSSLELGDSALYFCASSVDGTSSEQYFGPGTRLTVT.

The CDR3 spells CASSHTSSGSSYNEQFF. The CDR3 region has the DNA TGTGCCAGCAGCCATACTTCTAGCGGGAGCTCCTACAATGAGCAGTTCTTC. V and J are TRBV7-3 and TRBJ2-1; 10 nucleotides line up with TRBD2. V was pared by 5 bases and J by 0 bases, with 7 bases of the junction left unmatched. The CDR3 sequence is 17 residues long. Looked up from germline, CDR1 is SGHTA and CDR2 is FQGTGA.

The CDR3 loop reads CASSQDILNYGYTF. In DNA form, the CDR3 reads TGTGCCAGCAGCCAAGACATACTCAACTATGGCTACACCTTC. The chain employs TRBV27 and TRBJ1-2; D gene ambiguous. Germline CDR1 is MNHEY and CDR2 is SMNVEV (reference sequence). Trimming took off 6 bases at V and 2 bases at J, with 13 bases between the two ends. CDR3 length: 14 residues.

This clone was seen just once. One end of the junction does not line up with germline, which may come from a read error. The J gene is TRBJ2-2, the V gene TRBV7-8, with D tentatively TRBD2 (6 bases). CDR1 SGHVS and CDR2 FQNEAQ come from the germline V gene. The CDR3 has 15 residues. The CDR3 sequence: CASSLVSGRTGELFF. CDR3 DNA: TGTGCCAGCAGCTTAGTCTCAGGGAGGACCGGTGAGCTGTTTTTT.

This clone has a handful of counts. The chain uses TRBV11-2 and TRBJ2-3; 10 bases align to TRBD2. The CDR3 spans 16 residues. Germline CDR1 and CDR2: SGHAT and FQNNGV. With V trimmed by 2 bases and J by 1 base, 3 bases remained unmatched. The CDR3: CASSLMGTSGTDTQYF. CDR3 DNA sequence: TGTGCCAGCAGCTTAATGGGGACTAGCGGCACAGATACGCAGTATTTT.

The rearrangement uses TRBV6-5 and TRBJ2-1, with D perhaps TRBD2 (6 bases). The CDR3 contains 13 residues. The V end was cut by 5 bases, the J end by 3 bases, with 8 bases between. Germline V gives CDR1 MNHEY, CDR2 SVGAGI. The CDR3 DNA follows: TGTGCCAGCAGTCGGGACTTCTACAATGAGCAGTTCTTC. Amino acid sequence: CASSRDFYNEQFF.

This clone was recorded a few times. V is TRBV9 and J is TRBJ1-2; a weak D match, TRBD1 (6 bases). Deletions cut 4 bases from V and 8 bases from J, with 18 bases between. Germline assignment: CDR1 SGDLS and CDR2 YYNGEE. The CDR3 runs to 14 residues. CDR3 nucleotide sequence: TGTGCCAGCAGCCCCGGACAGATTATGGGGGGCTACACCTTC. This codes for CASSPGQIMGGYTF. Filled out from reference TRBV9 and TRBJ1-2, the complete variable domain reads DSGVTQTPKHLITATGQRVTLRCSPRSGDLSVYWYQQSLDQGLQFLIQYYNGEERAKGNILERFSAQQFPDLHSELNLSSLELGDSALYFCASSPGQIMGGYTFGSGTRLTVV.

The gene calls are TRBV27 and TRBJ2-2; D might be TRBD1 (6 bases). This CDR3 contains 16 residues. V was pared by 5 bases and J by 4 bases, with 17 bases between. Germline V gene data show CDR1 as MNHEY and CDR2 as SMNVEV (reference sequence). The CDR3 DNA is TGTGCCAGCAGTCCCTCCTGGGGGCAGGTCACCGGGGAGCTGTTTTTT. Encoded protein: CASSPSWGQVTGELFF.

The V and J genes are TRBV4-1 and TRBJ2-1; 8 bases agree with TRBD1. Germline assignment: CDR1 MGHRA and CDR2 YSYEKL. The CDR3 covers 19 residues. V was clipped by 1 base and J by 8 bases; unmatched bases: 19. The CDR3 reads CASSQGTGRTGRLQDEQFF. CDR3 nucleotides: TGCGCCAGCAGCCAAGGAACGGGGAGGACAGGGCGACTTCAAGATGAGCAGTTCTTC.

The gene calls are TRBV6-6 and TRBJ2-1; 9 bases align to TRBD2. Looked up from germline, CDR1 is MNHNY and CDR2 is SVGAGI (reference sequence). The CDR3 covers 11 residues. Unmatched junction bases numbered 6, after V lost 7 bases and J lost 14 bases. CDR3 in amino acids: CASTVAGEEFF. For the CDR3, the DNA is TGTGCCAGCACCGTAGCGGGAGAGGAGTTCTTC.

The rearrangement uses TRBV27 and TRBJ1-1; no clear D. The CDR3 extends over 13 amino acids. The V end was cut by 3 bases, the J end by 4 bases, with 9 bases between. In germline, CDR1 is MNHEY, CDR2 SMNVEV (reference sequence). This CDR3 reads CASSFIDSTEAFF. Here the CDR3 DNA reads TGTGCCAGCAGTTTCATAGACTCCACTGAAGCTTTCTTT.

DNA for the CDR3: TGTGCCAGCAGCTTAGTTGGGCAGGGGGCCGCGATGAACACTGAAGCTTTCTTT. This sequence encodes CASSLVGQGAAMNTEAFF. The gene calls are TRBV7-2 and TRBJ1-1; 8 nucleotides align to TRBD1. The CDR3 sequence is 18 residues long. Germline CDR1 reads SGHTA; CDR2 reads FQGNSA. The junction had 10 bases not matched to a gene; V was cut back by 1 base and J by 0 bases.

V and J are TRBV4-1 and TRBJ2-7; 9 bases fit TRBD1. V lost 2 bases and J lost 6; bases outside the gene matches: 8. The CDR3 length is 15 residues. Germline loops: CDR1 MGHRA, CDR2 YSYEKL. CDR3 protein: CASSQPTGGPGEQYF. The CDR3 bases are TGCGCCAGCAGCCAACCGACAGGGGGTCCTGGCGAGCAGTACTTC.

The chain is built from TRBV9 and TRBJ1-1; D not certain. Germline V lookup: CDR1 SGDLS, CDR2 YYNGEE. This CDR3 comprises 13 residues. Trimming cost V 0 bases and J 3 bases, with 6 bases left between them. This CDR3 reads CASSVGSDTEAFF. Here the CDR3 DNA reads TGTGCCAGCAGCGTAGGGTCGGACACTGAAGCTTTCTTT.

This rearrangement joins TRBV6-4 to TRBJ1-1, with 9 bases matching TRBD1. Germline V gene data show CDR1 as MRHNA and CDR2 as SNTAGT. This CDR3 has 14 residues. Trimming cost V 5 bases and J 3 bases; bases outside gene matches: 4. Here the CDR3 DNA reads TGTGCCAGCAGTTGGACAGGGGTGGACACTGAAGCTTTCTTT. Its protein product is CASSWTGVDTEAFF.

The chain combines TRBV4-2 with TRBJ2-3; TRBD2 matches 8 bases. CDR1 and CDR2 (germline): LGHNA, YNFKEQ. CDR3 length: 17 amino acids. V trimming: 0 bases; J trimming: 2 bases; junction bases outside the gene matches: 7. CDR3 loop: CASSQEEREIFTDTQYF. DNA for the CDR3: TGTGCCAGCAGCCAAGAGGAGCGGGAGATTTTCACAGATACGCAGTATTTT.

The V gene is TRBV6-5, the J gene TRBJ2-1, with D unclear. This CDR3 contains 14 residues. Germline CDR1 is MNHEY and CDR2 is SVGAGI. The V gene lost 2 bases and the J gene lost 4 bases, with 9 bases spanning the gap. The CDR3 bases are TGTGCCAGCAGTTACGGGCTTCTTTACAATGAGCAGTTCTTC. This sequence encodes CASSYGLLYNEQFF.

This chain connects TRBV10-3 to TRBJ1-2; TRBD1 is a possible D gene (6 bases). Germline CDR1 reads ENHRY; CDR2 reads SYGVKD. CDR3 size: 16 residues. Trimming took off 4 bases at V and 2 bases at J, with 17 bases between the two ends. This CDR3 reads CAISGPPQGRNYGYTF. CDR3 sequence (DNA): TGTGCCATCAGTGGCCCCCCACAGGGTCGAAACTATGGCTACACCTTC.

CDR3 loop: CATSRDFWREVRSGEQYF. For the CDR3, the DNA is TGTGCCACCAGCAGAGATTTTTGGCGGGAGGTACGGTCTGGCGAGCAGTACTTC. The V call is TRBV15, the J call TRBJ2-5; TRBD2 matches 8 bases. The J call is in doubt because the DNA end fits TRBJ2-7 better. The CDR3 length is 18 residues. Germline-derived CDR1 and CDR2 are LNHNV and YYDKDF (reference sequence).

This clone occurred once. Written as DNA, the CDR3 is TGCGCCAGCAGCTTGGGACTCAGGGGGACCCAGTACTTC. Amino acid sequence: CASSLGLRGTQYF. The chain couples TRBV5-1 to TRBJ2-5; D perhaps matches TRBD1 (6 bases). From germline, CDR1 is SGHRS and CDR2 YFSETQ. Trimming removed 0 bases at V and 7 bases at J, with 10 bases between. The CDR3 extends over 13 amino acids.

This chain connects TRBV7-8 to TRBJ1-1; 8 positions agree with TRBD1. The V gene end was trimmed by 2 bases and the J gene end by 5 bases; junction bases not matched to a gene: 10. CDR1 and CDR2 from the germline V gene are SGHVS and FQNEAQ. The CDR3 runs to 16 residues. Here the CDR3 reads CASSLWSGGGWTEAFF. In nucleotides, the CDR3 is TGTGCCAGCAGCTTATGGTCAGGGGGCGGATGGACTGAAGCTTTCTTT.

The gene calls are TRBV29-1 and TRBJ2-3, with a possible D match to TRBD1 (6 bases). V was trimmed by 4 bases and J by 5 bases, leaving 25 bases between them. The germline V gene encodes CDR1 SQVTM and CDR2 ANQGSEA. The CDR3 covers 17 residues. CDR3 in DNA: TGCAGCGTTGGAGGGGGAGACAGGCTGGCGAGACGAGATACGCAGTATTTT. Its protein product is CSVGGGDRLARRDTQYF.

This sequence joins TRBV23-1 and TRBJ2-7; D is unclear. TRBV23-1 is classed as an ORF, of uncertain function. With 2 bases removed from V and 6 bases from J, the gap between germline ends came to 8 bases. The CDR3 runs 12 residues. The chain's CDR3 is CASSQPGSEQYF. The CDR3 nucleotides read TGCGCCAGCAGTCAACCAGGAAGCGAGCAGTACTTC.